This is a list of T cell receptor beta chains from one sample in a study of cytomegalovirus exposure and HLA in healthy donors. The data were produced by immunoSEQ multiplex PCR, yet TCRdb's version contains in-frame clones alone and is incomplete. The sample shows more than 150,000 clones, over 80% of them seen only once. Sequences were obtained from PBMCs. These receptor sequences come from a man between 50 and 59 years old in good health and CMV-seronegative. The CDR3 runs from the conserved cysteine through the conserved F or W. The D gene is left open where the match is weak. Expanded clones are given a class, and other clones once, few, many or no size at all.

clone size: NA; J gene: TRBJ1-1; V gene: TRBV9; D gene: TRBD1; CDR3 protein: CASSVVRTGTEAFF; CDR3 DNA: TGTGCCAGCAGCGTAGTAAGGACAGGGACTGAAGCTTTCTTT
clone size: few; J gene: TRBJ1-5; V gene: TRBV30; D gene: TRBD1; CDR3 protein: CAWRDRVTNQPQHF; CDR3 DNA: TGTGCCTGGAGGGACAGGGTTACCAATCAGCCCCAGCATTTT
clone size: once; J gene: TRBJ2-1; V gene: TRBV7-9; D gene: TRBD2; CDR3 protein: CASRGRGTSGPSSYNEQFF; CDR3 DNA: TGTGCCAGCAGAGGTCGGGGTACTAGCGGGCCTAGCTCCTACAATGAGCAGTTCTTC
clone size: NA; J gene: TRBJ1-1; V gene: TRBV19; D gene: TRBD1; CDR3 protein: CASRRGQGSEAFF; CDR3 DNA: TGTGCCAGTAGAAGGGGGCAGGGGAGTGAAGCTTTCTTT
clone size: NA; J gene: TRBJ2-2; V gene: TRBV7-3; D gene: NA; CDR3 protein: CASSLKGVGELFF; CDR3 DNA: TGTGCCAGCAGCTTAAAAGGGGTCGGGGAGCTGTTTTTT
clone size: NA; J gene: TRBJ2-1; V gene: TRBV5-4; D gene: TRBD2; CDR3 protein: CASRPGREGYNEQFF; CDR3 DNA: TGTGCCAGCAGACCGGGCAGGGAGGGTTACAATGAGCAGTTCTTC
clone size: NA; J gene: TRBJ2-1; V gene: TRBV5-4; D gene: TRBD2; CDR3 protein: CASSRTSGHNEQFF; CDR3 DNA: TGTGCCAGCAGCCGGACTAGCGGACACAATGAGCAGTTCTTC
clone size: NA; J gene: TRBJ2-6; V gene: TRBV28; D gene: TRBD1; CDR3 protein: CATDRGLTSGANVLTF; CDR3 DNA: TGTGCCACAGACAGGGGTCTAACCTCTGGGGCCAACGTCCTGACTTTC
clone size: NA; J gene: TRBJ2-3; V gene: TRBV29-1; D gene: TRBD1; CDR3 protein: CSVKNRDRRGDTQYF; CDR3 DNA: TGCAGCGTCAAGAACCGGGACAGGAGGGGAGATACGCAGTATTTT
clone size: NA; J gene: TRBJ2-4; V gene: TRBV10-3; D gene: TRBD1; CDR3 protein: CAISETGTVNIQYF; CDR3 DNA: TGTGCCATCAGTGAGACCGGGACAGTAAACATTCAGTACTTC
clone size: NA; J gene: TRBJ1-1; V gene: TRBV18; D gene: TRBD1; CDR3 protein: CASSPGRQGEAFF; CDR3 DNA: TGTGCCAGCTCACCAGGGAGACAGGGAGAAGCTTTCTTT